Below, 8 T cell receptor beta chains from the same sample are listed, as sequenced in a study of T-cell memory formation after mild COVID-19. TCRdb independently ran MiXCR on the 5' RACE reads; one entry per CDR3 protein. The table includes fewer than 600,000 distinct CDR3 sequences, about 20% detected once. Material for sequencing was PBMCs or a T cell subset sorted from them (not recorded which). The receptors derive from an adult woman who had mild COVID-19 (a few samples of this study predate the infection). Cell type and time point are not known.

The table lists this clonotype with a few counts. The V gene is TRBV2, the J gene TRBJ2-1, with 13 bases aligning to TRBD2. Per the germline V gene, CDR1 is SNHLY and CDR2 is FYNNEI. V dropped 7 bases and J dropped 4; count of bases not matched to a gene: 4. The CDR3 is 15 residues long. The CDR3 coding sequence is TGTGCCAGCACCACGGGACTAGCGGGATACAATGAGCAGTTCTTC. Its translation: CASTTGLAGYNEQFF.

There are a few counts of this clonotype. This chain links TRBV20-1 with TRBJ2-1, with D possibly being TRBD1 (6 bases). Germline loops: CDR1 DFQATT, CDR2 SNEGSKA (reference sequence). This CDR3 comprises 17 residues. V lost 3 bases to trimming and J lost 4 bases, with 22 bases between them. DNA of the CDR3: TGCAGTGCTAGTCAGGGGCCCCTGGTGGGCCCTTACAATGAGCAGTTCTTC. It translates to CSASQGPLVGPYNEQFF.

This chain connects TRBV7-6 to TRBJ2-6, with D unresolved. Deletions cut 4 bases from V and 1 base from J, with 5 bases between. The CDR3 has 14 residues. Germline values: CDR1 SGHVS, CDR2 FNYEAQ. DNA of the CDR3: TGTGCCAGCAGCTCAGAGTCTGGGGCCAACGTCCTGACTTTC. Its protein product is CASSSESGANVLTF.

This chain's CDR3 is CASSSGQLLNTEAFF. CDR3 sequence (DNA): TGCGCCAGCAGCTCGGGACAGCTTTTGAACACTGAAGCTTTCTTT. J is TRBJ1-1 and V is TRBV5-1, with 7 nucleotides matching TRBD1. Germline V gives CDR1 SGHRS, CDR2 YFSETQ. This CDR3 region has 15 residues. V trimming: 3 bases; J trimming: 0 bases; junction bases outside the gene matches: 5.

This rearrangement joins TRBV11-2 to TRBJ2-3, with 9 bases matching TRBD2. Germline CDR1 and CDR2: SGHAT and FQNNGV. V gave up 8 bases and J gave up 0 bases; unmatched junction bases: 9. The CDR3 is 16 amino acids. The CDR3 bases are TGTGCCAGCGCACTGGGGCTAGCGGGGAGCACAGATACGCAGTATTTT. Its protein is CASALGLAGSTDTQYF.

The chain has TRBV5-1 and TRBJ2-5, with D possibly being TRBD1 or TRBD2 (5 bases each). Germline-derived CDR1 and CDR2 are SGHRS and YFSETQ. This CDR3 contains 14 residues. Trimming removed 4 bases from V and 1 base from J, with 11 bases in between. Here the CDR3 reads CASSRDGVQETQYF. CDR3 nucleotides: TGCGCCAGCAGCCGGGACGGGGTCCAAGAGACCCAGTACTTC.

The rearrangement links TRBV20-1 to TRBJ1-1; D not resolved. The V end was cut by 3 bases, the J end by 1 base, with 12 bases between. The CDR3 extends over 14 amino acids. Germline CDR1 is DFQATT and CDR2 is SNEGSKA (reference sequence). The CDR3 loop is CSASRRSQNTEAFF. DNA of the CDR3: TGCAGTGCTAGTCGGAGGAGTCAGAACACTGAAGCTTTCTTT.

This clonotype came up a few times. This sequence joins TRBV20-1 and TRBJ1-5, with D unclear. Germline V CDR1 and CDR2: DFQATT, SNEGSKA (reference sequence). With 6 bases removed from V and 0 bases from J, the gap between germline ends came to 9 bases. The CDR3 is 13 residues long. The CDR3 DNA reads as TGCAGTGCCATCATTTCTAGCAATCAGCCCCAGCATTTT. Its protein is CSAIISSNQPQHF.